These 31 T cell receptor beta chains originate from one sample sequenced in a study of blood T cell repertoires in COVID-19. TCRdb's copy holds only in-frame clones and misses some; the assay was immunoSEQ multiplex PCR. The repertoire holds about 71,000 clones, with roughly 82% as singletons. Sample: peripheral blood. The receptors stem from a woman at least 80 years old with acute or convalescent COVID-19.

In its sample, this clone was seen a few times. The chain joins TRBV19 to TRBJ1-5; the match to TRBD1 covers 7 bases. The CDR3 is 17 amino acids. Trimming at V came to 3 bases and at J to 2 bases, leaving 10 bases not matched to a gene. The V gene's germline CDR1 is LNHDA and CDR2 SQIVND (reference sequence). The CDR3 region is CASSMVKGAFGNQPQHF. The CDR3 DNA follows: TGTGCCAGTAGTATGGTAAAGGGGGCTTTCGGCAATCAGCCCCAGCATTTT.

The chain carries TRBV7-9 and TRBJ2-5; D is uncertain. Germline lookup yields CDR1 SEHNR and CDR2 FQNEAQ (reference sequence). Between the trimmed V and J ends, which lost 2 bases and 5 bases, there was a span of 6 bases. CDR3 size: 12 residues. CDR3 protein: CASSLSVETQYF. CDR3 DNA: TGTGCCAGCAGCTTATCCGTGGAGACCCAGTACTTC. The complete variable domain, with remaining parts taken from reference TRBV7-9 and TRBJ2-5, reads DTGVSQNPRHKITKRGQNVTFRCDPISEHNRLYWYRQTLGQGPEFLTYFQNEAQLEKSRLLSDRFSAERPKGSFSTLEIQRTEQGDSAMYLCASSLSVETQYFGPGTRLLVL.

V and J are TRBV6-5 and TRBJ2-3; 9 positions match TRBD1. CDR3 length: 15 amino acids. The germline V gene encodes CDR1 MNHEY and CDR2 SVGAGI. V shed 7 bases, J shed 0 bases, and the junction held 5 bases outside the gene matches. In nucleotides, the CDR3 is TGTGCCAGCAAGCCACAGGGGGCAAGCACAGATACGCAGTATTTT. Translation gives CASKPQGASTDTQYF.

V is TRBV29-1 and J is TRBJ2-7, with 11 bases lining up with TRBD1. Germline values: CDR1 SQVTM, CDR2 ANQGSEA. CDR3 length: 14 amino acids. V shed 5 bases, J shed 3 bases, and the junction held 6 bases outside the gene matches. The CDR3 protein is CSVLTGTGGYEQYF. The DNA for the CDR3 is TGCAGCGTTTTAACGGGGACAGGGGGCTACGAGCAGTACTTC.

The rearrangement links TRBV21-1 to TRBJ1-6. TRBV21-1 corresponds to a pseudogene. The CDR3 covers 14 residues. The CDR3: CASSKLNRRSPLHF. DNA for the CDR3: TGTGCCAGCAGCAAACTTAACCGGAGATCACCCCTCCACTTT.

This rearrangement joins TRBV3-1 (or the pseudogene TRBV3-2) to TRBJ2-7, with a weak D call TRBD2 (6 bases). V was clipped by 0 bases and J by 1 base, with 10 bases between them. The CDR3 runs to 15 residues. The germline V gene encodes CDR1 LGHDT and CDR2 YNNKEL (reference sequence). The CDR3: CASSQDGGDSYEQYF. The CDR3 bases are TGTGCCAGCAGCCAAGATGGAGGGGATTCCTACGAGCAGTACTTC.

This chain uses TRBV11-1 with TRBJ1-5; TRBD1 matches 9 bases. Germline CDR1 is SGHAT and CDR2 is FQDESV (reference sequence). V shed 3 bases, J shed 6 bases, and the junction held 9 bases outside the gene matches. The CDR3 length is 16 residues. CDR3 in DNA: TGTGCCAGCAGCTTCGGAGGACAGGGGAGGGCTCAGCCCCAGCATTTT. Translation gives CASSFGGQGRAQPQHF.

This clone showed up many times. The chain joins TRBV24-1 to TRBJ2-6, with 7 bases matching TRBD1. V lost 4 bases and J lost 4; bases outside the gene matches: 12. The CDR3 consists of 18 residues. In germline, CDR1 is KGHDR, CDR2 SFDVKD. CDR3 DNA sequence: TGTGCCACCAGTGACCCGAGAGGGGGCGGCTCGGGGGCCAACGTCCTGACTTTC. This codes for CATSDPRGGGSGANVLTF.

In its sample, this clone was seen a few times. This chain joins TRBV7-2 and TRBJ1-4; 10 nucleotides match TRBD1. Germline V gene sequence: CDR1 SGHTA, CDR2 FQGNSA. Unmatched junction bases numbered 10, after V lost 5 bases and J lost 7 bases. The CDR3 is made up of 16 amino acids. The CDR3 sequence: CASSATGGAVREKLFF. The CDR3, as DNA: TGTGCCAGCAGCGCGACAGGGGGCGCGGTTCGTGAAAAACTGTTTTTT. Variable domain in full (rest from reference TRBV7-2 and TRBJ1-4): GAGVSQSPSNKVTEKGKDVELRCDPISGHTALYWYRQSLGQGLEFLIYFQGNSAPDKSGLPSDRFSAERTGGSVSTLTIQRTQQEDSAVYLCASSATGGAVREKLFFGSGTQLSVL.

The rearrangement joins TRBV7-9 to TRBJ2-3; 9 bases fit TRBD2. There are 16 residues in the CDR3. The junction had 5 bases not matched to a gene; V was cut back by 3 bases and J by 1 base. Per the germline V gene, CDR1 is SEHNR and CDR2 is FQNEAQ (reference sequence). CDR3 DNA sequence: TGTGCCAGCAGCTTCTATCTAGCGGGGCGCACAGATACGCAGTATTTT. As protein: CASSFYLAGRTDTQYF.

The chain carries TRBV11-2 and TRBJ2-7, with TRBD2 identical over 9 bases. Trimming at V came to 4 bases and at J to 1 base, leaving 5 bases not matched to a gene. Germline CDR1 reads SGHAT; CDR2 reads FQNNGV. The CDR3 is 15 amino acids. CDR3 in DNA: TGTGCCAGCAGCTATTCAGCGGGAGGTTCCTACGAGCAGTACTTC. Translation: CASSYSAGGSYEQYF. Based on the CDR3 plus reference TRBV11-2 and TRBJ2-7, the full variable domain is EAGVAQSPRYKIIEKRQSVAFWCNPISGHATLYWYQQILGQGPKLLIQFQNNGVVDDSQLPKDRFSAERLKGVDSTLKIQPAKLEDSAVYLCASSYSAGGSYEQYFGPGTRLTVT.

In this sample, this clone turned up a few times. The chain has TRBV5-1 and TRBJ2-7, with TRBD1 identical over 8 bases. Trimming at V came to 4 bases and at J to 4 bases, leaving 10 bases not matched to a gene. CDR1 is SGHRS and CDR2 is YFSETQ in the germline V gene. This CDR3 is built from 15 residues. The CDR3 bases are TGCGCCAGCAGCGTCGACAGGGGCTCTAGTTACGAGCAGTACTTC. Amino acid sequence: CASSVDRGSSYEQYF. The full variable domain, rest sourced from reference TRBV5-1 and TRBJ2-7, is KAGVTQTPRYLIKTRGQQVTLSCSPISGHRSVSWYQQTPGQGLQFLFEYFSETQRNKGNFPGRFSGRQFSNSRSEMNVSTLELGDSALYLCASSVDRGSSYEQYFGPGTRLTVT.

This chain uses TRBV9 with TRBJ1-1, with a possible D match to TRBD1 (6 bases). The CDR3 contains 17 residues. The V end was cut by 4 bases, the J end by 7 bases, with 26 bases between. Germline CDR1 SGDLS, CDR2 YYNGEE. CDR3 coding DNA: TGTGCCAGCAGCCCTAGGAGGATCGACAGGTTCGGAGGTGAAGCTTTCTTT. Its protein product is CASSPRRIDRFGGEAFF.

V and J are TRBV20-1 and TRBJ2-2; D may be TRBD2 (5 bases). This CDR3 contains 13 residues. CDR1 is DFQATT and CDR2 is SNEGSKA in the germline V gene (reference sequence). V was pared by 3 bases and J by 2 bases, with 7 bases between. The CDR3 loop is CSASSSNTGELFF. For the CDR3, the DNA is TGCAGTGCTAGTTCTAGCAACACCGGGGAGCTGTTTTTT.

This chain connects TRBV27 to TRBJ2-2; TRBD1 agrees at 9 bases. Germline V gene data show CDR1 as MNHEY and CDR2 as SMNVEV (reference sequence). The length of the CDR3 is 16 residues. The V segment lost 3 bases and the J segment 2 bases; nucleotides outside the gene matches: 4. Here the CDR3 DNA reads TGTGCCAGCAGTTTCTACAGGGGGCAAAACACCGGGGAGCTGTTTTTT. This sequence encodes CASSFYRGQNTGELFF.

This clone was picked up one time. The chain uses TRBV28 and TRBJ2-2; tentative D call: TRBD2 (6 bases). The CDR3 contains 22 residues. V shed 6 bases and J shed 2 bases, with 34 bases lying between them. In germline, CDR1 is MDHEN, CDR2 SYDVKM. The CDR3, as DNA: TGTGCCAGCAGCCCAAGGACACGTCGGGTAGCGGCCCCGTTAATTAACACCGGGGAGCTGTTTTTT. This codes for CASSPRTRRVAAPLINTGELFF.

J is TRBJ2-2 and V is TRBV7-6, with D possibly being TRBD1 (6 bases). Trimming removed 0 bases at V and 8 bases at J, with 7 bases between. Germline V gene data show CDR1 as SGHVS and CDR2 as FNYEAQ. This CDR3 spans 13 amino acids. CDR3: CASSLAGQGELFF. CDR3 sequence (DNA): TGTGCCAGCAGCTTAGCCGGACAGGGGGAGCTGTTTTTT.

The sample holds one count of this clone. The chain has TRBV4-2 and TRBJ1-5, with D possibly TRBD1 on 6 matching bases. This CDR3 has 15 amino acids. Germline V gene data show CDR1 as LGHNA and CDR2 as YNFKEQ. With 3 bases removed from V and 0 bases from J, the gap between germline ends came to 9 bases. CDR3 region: CASSQEQGSNQPQHF. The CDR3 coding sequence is TGTGCCAGCAGCCAGGAACAGGGTAGCAATCAGCCCCAGCATTTT.

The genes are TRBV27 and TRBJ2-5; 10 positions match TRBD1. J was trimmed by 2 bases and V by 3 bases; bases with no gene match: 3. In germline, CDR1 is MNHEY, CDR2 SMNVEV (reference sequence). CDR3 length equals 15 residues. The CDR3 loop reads CASSFLGQGQETQYF. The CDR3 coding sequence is TGTGCCAGCAGTTTCCTGGGACAGGGGCAAGAGACCCAGTACTTC.

The DNA of the CDR3 is TGTGCCACCAGTCGGGACTCTTGGGATACGCAGTATTTT. Protein sequence: CATSRDSWDTQYF. This chain links TRBV24-1 with TRBJ2-3; possibly TRBD2 for D (6 bases). Germline CDR1 KGHDR, CDR2 SFDVKD. This CDR3 is built from 13 residues. V lost 6 bases to trimming and J lost 6 bases, with 12 bases between them.

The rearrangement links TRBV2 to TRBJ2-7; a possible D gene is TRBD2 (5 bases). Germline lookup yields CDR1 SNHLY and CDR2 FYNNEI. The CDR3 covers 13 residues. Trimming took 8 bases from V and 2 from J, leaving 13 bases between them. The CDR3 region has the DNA TGTGCCAGCCGCCCGGGATCTCCCTACGAGCAGTACTTC. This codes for CASRPGSPYEQYF.

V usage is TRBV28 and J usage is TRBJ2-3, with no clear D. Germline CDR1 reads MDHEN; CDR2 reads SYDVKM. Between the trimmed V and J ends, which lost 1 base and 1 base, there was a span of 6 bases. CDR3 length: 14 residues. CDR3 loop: CASSLFQGTDTQYF. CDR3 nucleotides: TGTGCCAGCAGTTTATTTCAGGGCACAGATACGCAGTATTTT.

The CDR3, as DNA: TGTGCCAGCAGTTTAAGGACTAACACCTACAATGAGCAGTTCTTC. Amino acids: CASSLRTNTYNEQFF. V is TRBV27 and J is TRBJ2-1; weak D call: TRBD2 (6 bases). Germline CDR1 is MNHEY and CDR2 is SMNVEV (reference sequence). CDR3 size: 15 residues. V was cut by 2 bases and J by 2 bases, with 10 bases left in between.

The CDR3 protein is CASRTRGNGELFF. CDR3 nucleotide sequence: TGCGCCAGCAGAACCAGGGGTAACGGGGAGCTGTTTTTT. J is TRBJ2-2 and V is TRBV10-2, with D perhaps TRBD1 (6 bases). Germline V lookup: CDR1 WSHSY, CDR2 SAAADI. V was pared by 6 bases and J by 7 bases, with 12 bases between. CDR3 size: 13 residues.

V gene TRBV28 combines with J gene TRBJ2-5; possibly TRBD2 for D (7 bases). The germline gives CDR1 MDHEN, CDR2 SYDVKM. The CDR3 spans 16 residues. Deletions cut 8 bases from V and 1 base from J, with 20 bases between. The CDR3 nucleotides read TGTGCCAGCTCCCTGGGGGGGCCCCAAGGCCAAGAGACCCAGTACTTC. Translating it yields CASSLGGPQGQETQYF.

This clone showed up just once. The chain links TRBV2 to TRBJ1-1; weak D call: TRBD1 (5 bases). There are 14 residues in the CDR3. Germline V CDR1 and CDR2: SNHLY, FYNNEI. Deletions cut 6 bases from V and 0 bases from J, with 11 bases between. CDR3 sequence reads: CASSVLTVNTEAFF. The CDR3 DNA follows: TGTGCCAGCAGCGTCTTGACAGTGAACACTGAAGCTTTCTTT.

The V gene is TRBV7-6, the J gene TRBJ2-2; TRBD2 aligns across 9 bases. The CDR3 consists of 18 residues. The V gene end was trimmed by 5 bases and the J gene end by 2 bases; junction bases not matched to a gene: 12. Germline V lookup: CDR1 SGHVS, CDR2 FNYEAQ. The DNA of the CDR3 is TGTGCCAGCAGCCCAGACGCCAGGACTAGCGAAAACACCGGGGAGCTGTTTTTT. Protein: CASSPDARTSENTGELFF. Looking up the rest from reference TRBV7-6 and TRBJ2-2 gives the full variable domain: GAGVSQSPRYKVTKRGQDVALRCDPISGHVSLYWYRQALGQGPEFLTYFNYEAQQDKSGLPNDRFSAERPEGSISTLTIQRTEQRDSAMYRCASSPDARTSENTGELFFGEGSRLTVL.

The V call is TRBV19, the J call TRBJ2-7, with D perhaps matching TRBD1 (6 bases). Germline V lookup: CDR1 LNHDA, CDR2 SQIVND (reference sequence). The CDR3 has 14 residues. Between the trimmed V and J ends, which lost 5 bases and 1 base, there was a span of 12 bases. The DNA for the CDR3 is TGTGCCAGTAGTTCTTCAGGGGTGTCCTACGAGCAGTACTTC. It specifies CASSSSGVSYEQYF. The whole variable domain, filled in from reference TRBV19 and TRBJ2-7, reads DGGITQSPKYLFRKEGQNVTLSCEQNLNHDAMYWYRQDPGQGLRLIYYSQIVNDFQKGDIAEGYSVSREKKESFPLTVTSAQKNPTAFYLCASSSSGVSYEQYFGPGTRLTVT.

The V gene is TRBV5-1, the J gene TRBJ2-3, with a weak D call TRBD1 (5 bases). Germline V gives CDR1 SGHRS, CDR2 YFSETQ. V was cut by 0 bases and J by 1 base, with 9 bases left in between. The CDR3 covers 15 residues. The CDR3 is CASSLVGVRTDTQYF. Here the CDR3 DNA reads TGCGCCAGCAGCTTGGTAGGGGTTCGCACAGATACGCAGTATTTT.

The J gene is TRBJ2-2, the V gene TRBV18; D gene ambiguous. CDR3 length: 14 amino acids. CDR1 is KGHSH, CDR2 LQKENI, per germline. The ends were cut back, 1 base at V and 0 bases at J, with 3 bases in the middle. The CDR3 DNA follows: TGTGCCAGCTCACCACTAGCGAACACCGGGGAGCTGTTTTTT. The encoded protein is CASSPLANTGELFF.

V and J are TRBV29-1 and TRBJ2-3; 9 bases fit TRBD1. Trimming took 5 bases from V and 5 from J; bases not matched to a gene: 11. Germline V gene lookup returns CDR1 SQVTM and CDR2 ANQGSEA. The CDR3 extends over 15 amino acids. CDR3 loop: CSVHITGGRVDTQYF. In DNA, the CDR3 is TGCAGCGTTCACATCACAGGGGGCAGGGTAGATACGCAGTATTTT.